This T cell receptor (beta chain) was captured in a study of blood T cell repertoires in COVID-19. About the study: The cDNA or gDNA used as material had been derived from T cells, B-cell-depleted T cells, or PBMCs.

As processed by the authors: By means of reference gene primer amplification, nucleated cell counts were estimated. Assay used: immunoSEQ multiplex PCR; TCRdb lists only in-frame clones, some missing. The V and J calls and the clone size are those of that table, but D and trimming were determined from the DNA. The sample shows a few hundred thousand clones, over 75% of them seen only once. Participants were aged 18 to 89 years, lived in under 30 US areas, and enrolled virtually. What was sequenced was PBMCs or T cells enriched from blood (not recorded which). The receptor was isolated from a man aged 25 to 45 who had recovered from COVID-19.

CDR3 coding DNA: TGTGCCAGCAGCATCACCGGGACAGGGATTAGCTACACCTTC. Its protein product is CASSITGTGISYTF. J is TRBJ1-2 and V is TRBV7-9; TRBD1 matches at 9 bases. Germline V lookup: CDR1 SEHNR, CDR2 FQNEAQ (reference sequence). The CDR3 has 14 residues. V lost 5 bases, J lost 9 bases, and 10 bases stayed unmatched.